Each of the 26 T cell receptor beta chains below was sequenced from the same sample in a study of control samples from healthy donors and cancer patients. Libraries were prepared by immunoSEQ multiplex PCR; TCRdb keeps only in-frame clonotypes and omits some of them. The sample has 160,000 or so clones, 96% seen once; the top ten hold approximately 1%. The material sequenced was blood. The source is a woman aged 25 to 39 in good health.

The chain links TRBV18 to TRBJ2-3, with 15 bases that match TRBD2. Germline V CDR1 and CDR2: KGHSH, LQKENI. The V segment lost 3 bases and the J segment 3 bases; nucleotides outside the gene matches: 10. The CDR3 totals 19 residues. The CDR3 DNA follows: TGTGCCAGCTCACCCTCCCGGACTAGCGGGAGGGCCAGGACAGATACGCAGTATTTT. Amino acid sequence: CASSPSRTSGRARTDTQYF.

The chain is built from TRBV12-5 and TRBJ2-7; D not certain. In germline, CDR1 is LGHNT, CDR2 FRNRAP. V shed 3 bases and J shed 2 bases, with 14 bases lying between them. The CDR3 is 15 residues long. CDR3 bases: TGTGCTAGTGGTTTAGCCCCCCTTCCTCCCTACGAGCAGTACTTC. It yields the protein CASGLAPLPPYEQYF.

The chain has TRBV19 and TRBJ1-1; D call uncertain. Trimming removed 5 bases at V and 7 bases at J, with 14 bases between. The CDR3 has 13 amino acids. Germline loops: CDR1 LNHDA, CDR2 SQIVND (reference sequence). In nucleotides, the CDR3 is TGTGCCAGTAGTGCAAGCTTTTCCAGTGAAGCTTTCTTT. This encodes CASSASFSSEAFF.

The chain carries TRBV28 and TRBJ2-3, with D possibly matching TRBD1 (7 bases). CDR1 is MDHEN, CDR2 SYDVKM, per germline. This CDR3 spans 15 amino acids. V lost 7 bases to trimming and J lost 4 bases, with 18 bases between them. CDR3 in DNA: TGTGCCAGCACCTCAGGGGGGTACCCACCAGATACGCAGTATTTT. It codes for CASTSGGYPPDTQYF.

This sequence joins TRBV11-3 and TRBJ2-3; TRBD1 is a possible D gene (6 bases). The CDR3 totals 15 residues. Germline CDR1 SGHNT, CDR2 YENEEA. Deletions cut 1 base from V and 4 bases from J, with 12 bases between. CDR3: CASSLGSGAADTQYF. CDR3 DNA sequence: TGTGCCAGCAGCTTAGGTTCAGGGGCGGCAGATACGCAGTATTTT.

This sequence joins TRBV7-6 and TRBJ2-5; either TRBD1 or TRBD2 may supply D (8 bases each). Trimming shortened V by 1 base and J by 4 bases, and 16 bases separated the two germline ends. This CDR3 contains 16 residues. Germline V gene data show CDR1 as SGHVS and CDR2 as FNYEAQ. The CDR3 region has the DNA TGTGCCAGCAGCTTAGAGCAGGGGGCGGGAGGAGAGACCCAGTACTTC. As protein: CASSLEQGAGGETQYF.

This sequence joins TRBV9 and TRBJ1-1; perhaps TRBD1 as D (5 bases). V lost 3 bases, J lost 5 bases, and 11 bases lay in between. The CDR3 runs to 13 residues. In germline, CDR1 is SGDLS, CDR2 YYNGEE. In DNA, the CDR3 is TGTGCCAGCAGCGGGGGGATTTGGACTGAAGCTTTCTTT. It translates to CASSGGIWTEAFF.

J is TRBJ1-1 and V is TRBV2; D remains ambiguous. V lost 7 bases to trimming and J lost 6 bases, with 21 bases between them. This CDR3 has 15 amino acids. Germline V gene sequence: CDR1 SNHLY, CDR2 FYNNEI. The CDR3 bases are TGTGCCAGCAACCGGGGTTTACTCTCTCGTGCTGAAGCTTTCTTT. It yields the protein CASNRGLLSRAEAFF.

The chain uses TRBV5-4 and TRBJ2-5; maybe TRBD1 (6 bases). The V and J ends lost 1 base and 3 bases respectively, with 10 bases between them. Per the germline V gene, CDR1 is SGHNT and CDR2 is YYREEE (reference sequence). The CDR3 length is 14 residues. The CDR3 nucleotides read TGTGCCAGCAGCTTGAACTCAGGGGAAGAGACCCAGTACTTC. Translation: CASSLNSGEETQYF.

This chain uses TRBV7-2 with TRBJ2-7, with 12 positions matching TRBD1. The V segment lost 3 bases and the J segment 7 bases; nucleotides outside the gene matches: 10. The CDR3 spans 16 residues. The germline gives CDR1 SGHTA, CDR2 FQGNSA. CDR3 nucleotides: TGTGCCAGCAGCTTCCTACCGGGACAGGGGGCAGGAGAGCAGTACTTC. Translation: CASSFLPGQGAGEQYF.

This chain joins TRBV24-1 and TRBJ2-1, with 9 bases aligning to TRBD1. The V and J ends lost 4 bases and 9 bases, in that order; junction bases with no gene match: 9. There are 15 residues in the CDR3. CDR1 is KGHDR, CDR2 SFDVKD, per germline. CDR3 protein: CATSDPNRGPIEQFF. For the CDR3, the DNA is TGTGCCACCAGTGACCCGAACAGGGGGCCGATTGAGCAGTTCTTC.

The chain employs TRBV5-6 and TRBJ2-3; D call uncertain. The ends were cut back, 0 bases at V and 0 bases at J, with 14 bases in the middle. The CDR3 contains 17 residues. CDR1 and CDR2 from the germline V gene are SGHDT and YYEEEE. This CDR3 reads CASSLGFRRGSTDTQYF. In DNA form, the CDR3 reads TGTGCCAGCAGCTTGGGCTTCCGGAGAGGTAGCACAGATACGCAGTATTTT.

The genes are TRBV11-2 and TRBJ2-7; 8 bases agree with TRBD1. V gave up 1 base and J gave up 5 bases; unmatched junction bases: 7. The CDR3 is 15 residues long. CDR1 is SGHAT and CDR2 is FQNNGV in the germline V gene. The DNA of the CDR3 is TGTGCCAGCAGCTTAGGGGACAGGTTTCGAGACGAGCAGTACTTC. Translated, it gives CASSLGDRFRDEQYF.

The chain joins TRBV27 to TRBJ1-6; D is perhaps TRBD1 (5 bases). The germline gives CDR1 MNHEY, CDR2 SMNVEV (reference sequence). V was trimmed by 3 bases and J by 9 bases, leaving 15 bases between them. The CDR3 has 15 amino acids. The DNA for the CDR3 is TGTGCCAGCAGTTTTATCGGCAGGGTCGCTTCACCCCTCCACTTT. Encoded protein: CASSFIGRVASPLHF.

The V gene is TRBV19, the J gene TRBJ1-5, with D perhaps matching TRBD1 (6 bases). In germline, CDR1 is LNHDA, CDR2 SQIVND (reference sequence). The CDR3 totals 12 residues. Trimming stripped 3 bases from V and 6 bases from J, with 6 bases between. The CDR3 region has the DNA TGTGCCAGTAGTATGACAGGTCAGCCCCAGCATTTT. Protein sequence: CASSMTGQPQHF.

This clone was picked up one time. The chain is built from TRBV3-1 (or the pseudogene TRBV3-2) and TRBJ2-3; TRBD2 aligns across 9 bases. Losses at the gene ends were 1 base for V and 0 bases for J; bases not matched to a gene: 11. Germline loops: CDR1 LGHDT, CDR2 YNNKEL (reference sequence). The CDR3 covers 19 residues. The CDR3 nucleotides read TGTGCCAGCAGCCAAGCGGGTAGCGGGGGCCTTTTTAGCACAGATACGCAGTATTTT. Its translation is CASSQAGSGGLFSTDTQYF.

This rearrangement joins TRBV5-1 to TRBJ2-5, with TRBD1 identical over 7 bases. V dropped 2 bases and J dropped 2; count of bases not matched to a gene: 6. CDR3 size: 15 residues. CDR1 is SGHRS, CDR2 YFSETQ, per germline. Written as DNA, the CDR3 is TGCGCCAGCAGCTTCGATGGGACAGTTCAAGAGACCCAGTACTTC. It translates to CASSFDGTVQETQYF.

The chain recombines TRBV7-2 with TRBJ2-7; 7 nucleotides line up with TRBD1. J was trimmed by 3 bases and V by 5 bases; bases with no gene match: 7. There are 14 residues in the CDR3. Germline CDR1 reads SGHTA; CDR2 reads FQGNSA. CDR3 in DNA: TGTGCCAGCAGCCCGCCCGGACAGGACTACGAGCAGTACTTC. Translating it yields CASSPPGQDYEQYF.

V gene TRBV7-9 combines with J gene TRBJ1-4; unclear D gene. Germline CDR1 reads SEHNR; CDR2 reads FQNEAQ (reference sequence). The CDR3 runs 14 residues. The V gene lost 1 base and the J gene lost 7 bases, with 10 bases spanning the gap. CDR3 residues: CASSLERSGEKLFF. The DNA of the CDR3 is TGTGCCAGCAGCTTAGAGAGGTCGGGTGAAAAACTGTTTTTT.

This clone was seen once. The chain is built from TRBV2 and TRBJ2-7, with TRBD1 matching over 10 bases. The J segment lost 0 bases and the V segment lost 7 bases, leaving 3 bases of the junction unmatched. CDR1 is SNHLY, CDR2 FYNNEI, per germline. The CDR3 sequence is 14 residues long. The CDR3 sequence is CASTGDRGSYEQYF. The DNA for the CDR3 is TGTGCCAGCACCGGGGACAGGGGCTCCTACGAGCAGTACTTC.

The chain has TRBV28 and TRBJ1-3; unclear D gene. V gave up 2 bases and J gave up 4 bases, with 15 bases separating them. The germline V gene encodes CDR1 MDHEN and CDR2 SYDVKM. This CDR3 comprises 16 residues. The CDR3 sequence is CASSLGQRAVGNTIYF. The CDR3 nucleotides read TGTGCCAGCAGTTTAGGGCAGCGGGCCGTAGGAAACACCATATATTTT.

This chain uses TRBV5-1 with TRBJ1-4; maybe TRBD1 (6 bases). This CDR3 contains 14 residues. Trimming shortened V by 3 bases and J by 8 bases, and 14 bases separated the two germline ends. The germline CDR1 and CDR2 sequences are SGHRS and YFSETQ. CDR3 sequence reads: CASSSGRGSEKLFF. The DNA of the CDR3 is TGCGCCAGCAGCTCTGGCAGGGGAAGCGAAAAACTGTTTTTT.

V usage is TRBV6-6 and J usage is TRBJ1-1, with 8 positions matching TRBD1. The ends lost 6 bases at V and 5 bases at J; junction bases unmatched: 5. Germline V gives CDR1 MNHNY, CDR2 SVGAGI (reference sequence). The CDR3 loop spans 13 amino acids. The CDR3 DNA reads TGTGCCAGCAGCGCAGGGGGCAGGACTGAAGCTTTCTTT. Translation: CASSAGGRTEAFF.

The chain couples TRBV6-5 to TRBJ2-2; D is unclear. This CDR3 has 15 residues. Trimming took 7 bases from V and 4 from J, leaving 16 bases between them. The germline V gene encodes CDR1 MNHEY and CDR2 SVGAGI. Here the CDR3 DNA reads TGTGCCAGCACCGGCTCCGGGTGTTGCACCGGGGAGCTGTTTTTT. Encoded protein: CASTGSGCCTGELFF.

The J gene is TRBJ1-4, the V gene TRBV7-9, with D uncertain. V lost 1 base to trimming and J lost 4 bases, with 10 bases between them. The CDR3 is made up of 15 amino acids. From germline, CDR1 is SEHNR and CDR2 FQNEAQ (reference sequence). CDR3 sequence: CASSLGQDFNEKLFF. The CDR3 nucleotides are TGTGCCAGCAGCTTAGGGCAGGACTTTAATGAAAAACTGTTTTTT.

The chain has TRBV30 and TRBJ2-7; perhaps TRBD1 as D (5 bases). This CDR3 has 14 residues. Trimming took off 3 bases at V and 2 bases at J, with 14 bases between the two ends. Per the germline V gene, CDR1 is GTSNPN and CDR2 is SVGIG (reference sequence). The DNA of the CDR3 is TGTGCCTGGAGCGGCCAAGGGGCGACCTACGAGCAGTACTTC. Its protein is CAWSGQGATYEQYF.